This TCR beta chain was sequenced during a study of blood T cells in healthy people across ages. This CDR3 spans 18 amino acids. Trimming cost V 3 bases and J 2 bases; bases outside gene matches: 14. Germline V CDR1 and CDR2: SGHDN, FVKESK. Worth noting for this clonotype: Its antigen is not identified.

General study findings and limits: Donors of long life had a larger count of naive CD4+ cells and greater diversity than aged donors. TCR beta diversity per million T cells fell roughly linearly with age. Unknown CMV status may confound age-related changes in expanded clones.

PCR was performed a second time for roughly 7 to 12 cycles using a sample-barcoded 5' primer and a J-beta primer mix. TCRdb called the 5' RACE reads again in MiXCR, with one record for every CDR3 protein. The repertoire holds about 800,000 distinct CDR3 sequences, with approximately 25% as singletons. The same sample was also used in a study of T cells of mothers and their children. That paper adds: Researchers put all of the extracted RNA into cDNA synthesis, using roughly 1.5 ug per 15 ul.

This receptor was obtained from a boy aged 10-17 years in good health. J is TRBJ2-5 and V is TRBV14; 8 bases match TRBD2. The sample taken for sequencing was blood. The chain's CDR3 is CASSHGGQAGGRQETQYF. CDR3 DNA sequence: TGTGCCAGCAGCCATGGCGGCCAGGCGGGGGGTCGGCAAGAGACCCAGTACTTC.